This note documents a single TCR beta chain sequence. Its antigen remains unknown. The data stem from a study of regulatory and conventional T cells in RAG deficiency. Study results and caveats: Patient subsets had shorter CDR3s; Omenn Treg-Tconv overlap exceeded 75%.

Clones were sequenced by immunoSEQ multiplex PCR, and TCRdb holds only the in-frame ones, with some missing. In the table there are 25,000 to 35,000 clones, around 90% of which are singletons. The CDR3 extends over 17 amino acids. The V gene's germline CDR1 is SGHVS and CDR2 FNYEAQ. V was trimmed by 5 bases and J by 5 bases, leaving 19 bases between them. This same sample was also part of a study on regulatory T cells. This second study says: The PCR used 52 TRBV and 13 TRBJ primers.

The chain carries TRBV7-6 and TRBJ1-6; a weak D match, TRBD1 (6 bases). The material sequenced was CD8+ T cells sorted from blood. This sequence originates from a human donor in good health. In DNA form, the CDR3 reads TGTGCCAGCAGCGATTTTCCGGGACAATCGGATAATTCACCCCTCCACTTT. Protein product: CASSDFPGQSDNSPLHF.